These 26 T cell receptor beta chains were all obtained from the same sample, sequenced in a study of blood T cell repertoires in COVID-19. Profiling relied on immunoSEQ multiplex PCR, and the TCRdb table lists in-frame clones only, not all of them. The profile covers approximately 63,000 clones, with about 90% appearing a single time and 4% to 6% taken by the ten largest. Sequencing was done on a sample of peripheral blood. The receptors were gathered from a man aged 80 or over in a cohort sampled during active COVID-19.

The DNA for the CDR3 is TGTGCCAGTAGTACCAGGACAGGGGGCGACTATGGCTACACCTTC. This encodes CASSTRTGGDYGYTF. The chain joins TRBV19 to TRBJ1-2; 11 bases are a match to TRBD1. The germline V gene encodes CDR1 LNHDA and CDR2 SQIVND (reference sequence). This CDR3 comprises 15 residues. The trim removed 4 bases at V and 3 bases at J, leaving 4 bases unmatched.

The chain has TRBV30 and TRBJ1-5; D gene unclear. Germline V gene sequence: CDR1 GTSNPN, CDR2 SVGIG (reference sequence). V lost 0 bases, J lost 3 bases, and 12 bases lay in between. This CDR3 has 15 residues. CDR3: CAWSVAGSLNQPQHF. CDR3 nucleotide sequence: TGTGCCTGGAGTGTAGCCGGTTCCCTCAATCAGCCCCAGCATTTT.

The chain employs TRBV7-9 and TRBJ1-5, with D maybe TRBD1 (6 bases). In germline, CDR1 is SEHNR, CDR2 FQNEAQ (reference sequence). This CDR3 contains 16 residues. Trimming cost V 2 bases and J 2 bases, with 13 bases left between them. CDR3 sequence reads: CASSLSQGGGNQPQHF. CDR3 DNA sequence: TGTGCCAGCAGCTTATCACAGGGAGGGGGCAATCAGCCCCAGCATTTT. The variable domain in full, with the rest retrieved from reference TRBV7-9 and TRBJ1-5, is DTGVSQNPRHKITKRGQNVTFRCDPISEHNRLYWYRQTLGQGPEFLTYFQNEAQLEKSRLLSDRFSAERPKGSFSTLEIQRTEQGDSAMYLCASSLSQGGGNQPQHFGDGTRLSIL.

The V gene is TRBV27, the J gene TRBJ2-1; 7 bases are shared with TRBD1. CDR1 MNHEY and CDR2 SMNVEV come from the germline V gene (reference sequence). Losses at the gene ends were 5 bases for V and 3 bases for J; bases not matched to a gene: 10. The CDR3 extends over 16 amino acids. The DNA for the CDR3 is TGTGCCAGCAGTCTCGACGGGCAGGGGGACTACAATGAGCAGTTCTTC. It encodes CASSLDGQGDYNEQFF.

This clone occurred once. J is TRBJ2-7 and V is TRBV7-2, with 9 bases identical to TRBD2. The V segment lost 1 base and the J segment 4 bases; nucleotides outside the gene matches: 5. Germline CDR1 reads SGHTA; CDR2 reads FQGNSA. The CDR3 consists of 15 residues. The CDR3 sequence: CASSLGLAVIYEQYF. The CDR3 DNA follows: TGTGCCAGCAGCTTAGGACTAGCGGTGATATACGAGCAGTACTTC. The full variable domain, in which reference TRBV7-2 and TRBJ2-7 provide the parts outside the CDR3, is GAGVSQSPSNKVTEKGKDVELRCDPISGHTALYWYRQSLGQGLEFLIYFQGNSAPDKSGLPSDRFSAERTGGSVSTLTIQRTQQEDSAVYLCASSLGLAVIYEQYFGPGTRLTVT.

The J gene is TRBJ2-4, the V gene TRBV29-1; no clear D. Between the trimmed V and J ends, which lost 4 bases and 0 bases, there was a span of 13 bases. Germline V gene lookup returns CDR1 SQVTM and CDR2 ANQGSEA. The CDR3 spans 15 residues. Here the CDR3 DNA reads TGCAGCGTTGGGGCAGGCCCACTAGCCAAAAACATTCAGTACTTC. Its protein product is CSVGAGPLAKNIQYF.

This clone was detected only once. The chain couples TRBV5-1 to TRBJ2-5; a weak D match, TRBD1 (5 bases). The V end lost 0 bases, the J end lost 2 bases, and 8 bases lay between the germline ends. This CDR3 has 14 residues. Germline values: CDR1 SGHRS, CDR2 YFSETQ. CDR3 sequence (DNA): TGCGCCAGCAGCTTGGTGTCAGGGCAAGAGACCCAGTACTTC. Protein product: CASSLVSGQETQYF.

This chain links TRBV5-1 with TRBJ2-3; D possibly corresponds to TRBD1 (5 bases). Trimming removed 3 bases at V and 0 bases at J, with 11 bases between. This CDR3 contains 15 residues. Germline V gene data show CDR1 as SGHRS and CDR2 as YFSETQ. The CDR3 spells CASSYRGSSTDTQYF. The CDR3 DNA reads TGCGCCAGCAGCTATAGGGGTTCCAGCACAGATACGCAGTATTTT.

V gene TRBV18 combines with J gene TRBJ2-3; D might be TRBD1 (7 bases). The CDR3 has 17 amino acids. Germline CDR1 KGHSH, CDR2 LQKENI. Trimming took off 0 bases at V and 4 bases at J, with 17 bases between the two ends. The CDR3 reads CASSPPNRGLGADTQYF. The DNA of the CDR3 is TGTGCCAGCTCACCACCTAACAGGGGACTCGGGGCAGATACGCAGTATTTT.

This chain connects TRBV5-5 to TRBJ1-1; D remains ambiguous. V was clipped by 0 bases and J by 2 bases, with 8 bases between them. This CDR3 has 14 residues. The germline V gene encodes CDR1 SGHKS and CDR2 YYEKEE (reference sequence). CDR3 loop: CASSLVAENTEAFF. CDR3 sequence (DNA): TGTGCCAGCAGCTTGGTCGCAGAAAACACTGAAGCTTTCTTT.

This chain uses TRBV19 with TRBJ2-3; 10 bases align to TRBD1. CDR3 length equals 15 residues. V lost 5 bases to trimming and J lost 6 bases; unmatched junction nucleotides: 8. Germline V gene data show CDR1 as LNHDA and CDR2 as SQIVND (reference sequence). CDR3 nucleotide sequence: TGTGCCAGTAGTCCGCGACAGGGGGCTGGGGATACGCAGTATTTT. Protein sequence: CASSPRQGAGDTQYF.

This sequence joins TRBV5-6 and TRBJ2-4; TRBD1 matches at 8 bases. With V trimmed by 4 bases and J by 0 bases, 12 bases remained unmatched. This CDR3 has 18 residues. Germline lookup yields CDR1 SGHDT and CDR2 YYEEEE. The CDR3 protein is CASSPLIRTGIAKNIQYF. For the CDR3, the DNA is TGTGCCAGCAGCCCGCTTATAAGGACAGGGATAGCCAAAAACATTCAGTACTTC.

The chain has TRBV5-4 and TRBJ2-7; TRBD1 aligns across 10 bases. Per germline, CDR1 SGHNT and CDR2 YYREEE (reference sequence). V gave up 4 bases and J gave up 6 bases; unmatched junction bases: 7. This CDR3 is built from 14 residues. The CDR3 sequence: CASSRDRGNGEQYF. The CDR3 DNA reads TGTGCCAGCAGCCGGGACAGGGGAAACGGCGAGCAGTACTTC.

This clone was counted a few times. J is TRBJ2-7 and V is TRBV30, with a tentative D call TRBD1 (5 bases). Germline lookup yields CDR1 GTSNPN and CDR2 SVGIG (reference sequence). This CDR3 contains 11 residues. Trimming took off 0 bases at V and 10 bases at J, with 10 bases between the two ends. As DNA, the CDR3 is TGTGCCTGGAGTGTACAGGAGCTTCAGTACTTC. Amino acid sequence: CAWSVQELQYF.

CDR3 in DNA: TGTGCCAGCAGTGCCGAGACAGGGGGCAACTATGGCTACACCTTC. It specifies CASSAETGGNYGYTF. The V and J genes are TRBV25-1 and TRBJ1-2; 10 nucleotides match TRBD1. The germline V gene encodes CDR1 MGHDK and CDR2 SYGVNS. V was pared by 4 bases and J by 2 bases, with 4 bases of the junction left unmatched. CDR3 length equals 15 residues.

This clone has a single count. The chain combines TRBV19 with TRBJ2-3, with TRBD2 matching over 12 bases. The J segment lost 3 bases and the V segment lost 5 bases, leaving 12 bases of the junction unmatched. This CDR3 region has 18 residues. Per the germline V gene, CDR1 is LNHDA and CDR2 is SQIVND (reference sequence). CDR3 nucleotides: TGTGCCAGTAGTCCGTCTAGCGGGAGGGCCTTTATAACAGATACGCAGTATTTT. Residues: CASSPSSGRAFITDTQYF.

The chain joins TRBV19 to TRBJ2-4; 9 bases map to TRBD1. Losses at the gene ends were 4 bases for V and 1 base for J; bases not matched to a gene: 5. Germline V gene data show CDR1 as LNHDA and CDR2 as SQIVND (reference sequence). This CDR3 spans 16 amino acids. This CDR3 reads CASSTTGGRAKNIQYF. The CDR3 DNA reads as TGTGCCAGTAGTACGACAGGGGGTAGGGCCAAAAACATTCAGTACTTC.

This clone was recorded a few times. The gene calls are TRBV20-1 and TRBJ2-5; tentative D call: TRBD2 (5 bases). Germline V gene data show CDR1 as DFQATT and CDR2 as SNEGSKA (reference sequence). V was cut by 3 bases and J by 1 base, with 9 bases left in between. The CDR3 is made up of 13 amino acids. CDR3 protein: CSASNSVQETQYF. CDR3 DNA sequence: TGCAGTGCTAGTAATAGCGTCCAAGAGACCCAGTACTTC.

This chain joins TRBV7-6 and TRBJ1-1, with a tentative D call TRBD1 (6 bases). The CDR3 totals 15 residues. Trimming took off 4 bases at V and 2 bases at J, with 14 bases between the two ends. The germline gives CDR1 SGHVS, CDR2 FNYEAQ. The CDR3 loop reads CASSSPRGGNTEAFF. Here the CDR3 DNA reads TGTGCCAGCAGCTCCCCTAGGGGGGGTAACACTGAAGCTTTCTTT. Full variable domain (remainder filled in from reference TRBV7-6 and TRBJ1-1): GAGVSQSPRYKVTKRGQDVALRCDPISGHVSLYWYRQALGQGPEFLTYFNYEAQQDKSGLPNDRFSAERPEGSISTLTIQRTEQRDSAMYRCASSSPRGGNTEAFFGQGTRLTVV.

The chain uses TRBV19 and TRBJ2-1; 9 bases agree with TRBD1. The CDR3 runs to 16 residues. Trimming removed 4 bases from V and 7 bases from J; junction bases left unmatched: 11. Looked up from germline, CDR1 is LNHDA and CDR2 is SQIVND (reference sequence). CDR3 residues: CASSTSNRGRLNEQFF. The CDR3 DNA reads as TGTGCCAGTAGTACGTCTAACAGGGGGCGTTTAAATGAGCAGTTCTTC. The full variable domain, rest sourced from reference TRBV19 and TRBJ2-1, is DGGITQSPKYLFRKEGQNVTLSCEQNLNHDAMYWYRQDPGQGLRLIYYSQIVNDFQKGDIAEGYSVSREKKESFPLTVTSAQKNPTAFYLCASSTSNRGRLNEQFFGPGTRLTVL.

V gene TRBV4-1 combines with J gene TRBJ1-5, with a tentative D call TRBD1 (5 bases). CDR1 and CDR2 (germline): MGHRA, YSYEKL. Trimming took 0 bases from V and 3 from J, leaving 12 bases between them. The length of the CDR3 is 16 residues. CDR3 region: CASSQESPGDNQPQHF. The CDR3 nucleotides read TGCGCCAGCAGCCAAGAATCGCCGGGGGACAATCAGCCCCAGCATTTT.

This clone has just one count. The chain uses TRBV12-1 and TRBJ2-4; TRBD2, the table's D call, lacks a check against the DNA. TRBV12-1 is listed as a pseudogene. The CDR3 totals 23 residues. The CDR3 is CASSPRTSGVCGDITLAKNIQYF. The CDR3 nucleotides are TGTGCCAGCAGCCCCCGGACTAGCGGAGTTTGCGGAGATATTACCCTAGCCAAAAACATTCAGTACTTC.

This rearrangement joins TRBV4-2 to TRBJ1-1; D possibly corresponds to TRBD1 (6 bases). Germline CDR1 is LGHNA and CDR2 is YNFKEQ. Trimming removed 5 bases from V and 4 bases from J, with 14 bases in between. The CDR3 has 14 amino acids. In DNA form, the CDR3 reads TGTGCCAGCAGCGCATCGGGGGGCGTCACTGAAGCTTTCTTT. Translated, it gives CASSASGGVTEAFF.

For this clone: The junction departs from the called germline gene at one end, perhaps through a read error. The gene calls are TRBV28 and TRBJ1-4, with D hard to call. Germline CDR1 is MDHEN and CDR2 is SYDVKM. CDR3 length equals 15 residues. DNA for the CDR3: TGTGCCAGCCGTTTTGGGCGGGGTATAGGGGAAAAACTGTTTTTT. As protein: CASRFGRGIGEKLFF.

This chain connects TRBV30 to TRBJ2-5, with 7 bases that match TRBD1. The CDR3 is 14 residues long. CDR1 GTSNPN and CDR2 SVGIG come from the germline V gene (reference sequence). J lost 5 bases, V lost 2 bases, and 8 bases had no gene match. The CDR3 is CAWSLKGAGETQYF. CDR3 sequence (DNA): TGTGCCTGGAGTCTAAAGGGGGCCGGGGAGACCCAGTACTTC.

For this clone: Different DNA sequences within this sample yield the same CDR3. This chain links TRBV30 with TRBJ2-1, with TRBD1 as a possible D gene (6 bases). The germline V gene has CDR1 GTSNPN and CDR2 SVGIG (reference sequence). The length of the CDR3 is 15 residues. The ends were cut back, 0 bases at V and 1 base at J, with 10 bases in the middle. The CDR3 loop is CAWSVQGGSYNEQFF. In DNA, the CDR3 is TGTGCCTGGAGTGTACAGGGCGGGTCCTACAATGAGCAGTTCTTC.